The 29 T cell receptor beta chains below all came from one sample that was sequenced in a study of T-cell memory formation after mild COVID-19. MiXCR was run by TCRdb on the 5' RACE reads, yielding one entry per CDR3 protein. Counted here are around 500,000 distinct CDR3 sequences, about 20% occurring once; the ten biggest clones make up 9% to 15%. The sequenced sample was PBMCs or a T cell subset sorted from them (not recorded which). Receptors were obtained from an adult woman who had mild COVID-19 (a few samples of this study predate the infection). Cell type and time point are not known.

This clonotype has a handful of counts. The rearrangement links TRBV9 to TRBJ2-1; possibly TRBD1 or TRBD2 for D (5 bases each). This CDR3 is 15 amino acids long. The germline CDR1 and CDR2 sequences are SGDLS and YYNGEE. Deletions cut 2 bases from V and 4 bases from J, with 13 bases between. The CDR3, as DNA: TGTGCCAGCAGCGTGGGGGACCGTGGGTACAATGAGCAGTTCTTC. It encodes CASSVGDRGYNEQFF. Full variable domain (remainder filled in from reference TRBV9 and TRBJ2-1): DSGVTQTPKHLITATGQRVTLRCSPRSGDLSVYWYQQSLDQGLQFLIQYYNGEERAKGNILERFSAQQFPDLHSELNLSSLELGDSALYFCASSVGDRGYNEQFFGPGTRLTVL.

This clonotype was recorded at least ten times. V is TRBV29-1 and J is TRBJ1-3, with unresolved D. Between the trimmed V and J ends, which lost 4 bases and 3 bases, there was a span of 19 bases. The CDR3 sequence is 16 residues long. Per the germline V gene, CDR1 is SQVTM and CDR2 is ANQGSEA. The CDR3, as DNA: TGCAGCGTTGGTCAAGTAGCAGGCGCCTTTGGAAACACCATATATTTT. It encodes CSVGQVAGAFGNTIYF.

This clonotype was recorded at least ten times. The rearrangement joins TRBV4-2 to TRBJ1-5, with 8 bases matching TRBD1. V lost 2 bases to trimming and J lost 3 bases; unmatched junction nucleotides: 9. The V gene's germline CDR1 is LGHNA and CDR2 YNFKEQ. The CDR3 has 17 amino acids. The CDR3 sequence is CASSQMAGGEVNQPQHF. The CDR3 DNA reads as TGTGCCAGCAGCCAAATGGCAGGGGGCGAGGTCAATCAGCCCCAGCATTTT.

The V call is TRBV29-1, the J call TRBJ1-1; 10 bases map to TRBD1. With V trimmed by 4 bases and J by 0 bases, 5 bases remained unmatched. Germline values: CDR1 SQVTM, CDR2 ANQGSEA. The CDR3 sequence is 15 residues long. CDR3 in DNA: TGCAGCGTTGCGGGACAGGGGATTTTGAACACTGAAGCTTTCTTT. Protein product: CSVAGQGILNTEAFF.

This clonotype was detected a few times. The genes are TRBV18 and TRBJ2-1, with D possibly TRBD1 on 6 matching bases. V gave up 2 bases and J gave up 16 bases, with 18 bases separating them. The CDR3 runs 13 residues. Germline V gene sequence: CDR1 KGHSH, CDR2 LQKENI. Here the CDR3 reads CASSPALSWGHFF. Written as DNA, the CDR3 is TGTGCCAGCTCACCAGCCCTGAGTTGGGGGCACTTCTTC.

This clonotype was recorded a few times. V usage is TRBV7-9 and J usage is TRBJ1-3, with TRBD1 as a possible D gene (5 bases). CDR1 is SEHNR, CDR2 FQNEAQ, per germline (reference sequence). The ends were cut back, 4 bases at V and 0 bases at J, with 10 bases in the middle. The CDR3 loop spans 15 amino acids. CDR3 region: CASSSGVRSGNTIYF. The CDR3 nucleotides are TGTGCCAGCAGCTCGGGGGTCCGCTCTGGAAACACCATATATTTT. The complete variable domain, with remaining parts taken from reference TRBV7-9 and TRBJ1-3, reads DTGVSQNPRHKITKRGQNVTFRCDPISEHNRLYWYRQTLGQGPEFLTYFQNEAQLEKSRLLSDRFSAERPKGSFSTLEIQRTEQGDSAMYLCASSSGVRSGNTIYFGEGSWLTVV.

This clonotype was found a few times. V usage is TRBV10-3 and J usage is TRBJ2-3; 7 positions match TRBD1. The germline gives CDR1 ENHRY, CDR2 SYGVKD. The J segment lost 0 bases and the V segment lost 9 bases, leaving 6 bases of the junction unmatched. The CDR3 has 14 residues. This chain's CDR3 is CAITQGQSTDTQYF. The CDR3 DNA reads TGTGCCATTACCCAGGGACAGAGCACAGATACGCAGTATTTT.

The gene calls are TRBV7-9 and TRBJ2-2, with TRBD2 identical over 11 bases. Germline V gene lookup returns CDR1 SEHNR and CDR2 FQNEAQ (reference sequence). Unmatched junction bases numbered 12, after V lost 4 bases and J lost 5 bases. CDR3 length equals 18 residues. The CDR3: CASSSPLAGGLGTGELFF. The CDR3, as DNA: TGTGCCAGCAGCTCGCCCCTAGCGGGGGGATTGGGTACCGGGGAGCTGTTTTTT.

The table lists this clonotype with a few counts. CDR3 sequence (DNA): TGTGCCAGCAGTTTCAGCGGGAGGGCTTCGGGGACAGATACGCAGTATTTT. It is translated as CASSFSGRASGTDTQYF. The J gene is TRBJ2-3, the V gene TRBV2; 10 nucleotides match TRBD2. The V and J ends lost 5 bases and 3 bases, in that order; junction bases with no gene match: 11. Germline-derived CDR1 and CDR2 are SNHLY and FYNNEI. CDR3 size: 17 residues.

There are a few counts of this clonotype. CDR3 residues: CASSSQGRTEAFF. The CDR3 DNA sequence: TGTGCCAGCAGCTCCCAGGGACGGACTGAAGCTTTCTTT. The V and J genes are TRBV7-9 and TRBJ1-1; D is perhaps TRBD1 (5 bases). Germline V gene sequence: CDR1 SEHNR, CDR2 FQNEAQ (reference sequence). The CDR3 sequence is 13 residues long. Trimming removed 4 bases at V and 5 bases at J, with 11 bases between.

This clonotype was seen a few times. J is TRBJ1-4 and V is TRBV5-1; 7 bases fit TRBD1. The V gene's germline CDR1 is SGHRS and CDR2 YFSETQ. V dropped 4 bases and J dropped 9; count of bases not matched to a gene: 12. CDR3 size: 15 residues. Written as DNA, the CDR3 is TGCGCCAGCAGCCCCACGACAGGGTTTCCCCAAAAACTGTTTTTT. Its translation: CASSPTTGFPQKLFF.

This clonotype showed up many times. The chain is built from TRBV4-1 and TRBJ2-1, with D perhaps matching TRBD1 or TRBD2 (6 bases each). The CDR3 has 16 residues. Germline CDR1 MGHRA, CDR2 YSYEKL. Trimming shortened V by 4 bases and J by 0 bases, and 13 bases separated the two germline ends. In nucleotides, the CDR3 is TGCGCCAGCAGCCTTGGGGGGCCGAGCTCCTACAATGAGCAGTTCTTC. It specifies CASSLGGPSSYNEQFF.

The J gene is TRBJ2-3, the V gene TRBV27, with 7 bases fitting TRBD2. The CDR3 has 16 amino acids. The V gene end was trimmed by 6 bases and the J gene end by 2 bases; junction bases not matched to a gene: 11. In germline, CDR1 is MNHEY, CDR2 SMNVEV (reference sequence). Written as DNA, the CDR3 is TGTGCCAGCAGCCCGCAGCGGGGACTTATCACAGATACGCAGTATTTT. This sequence encodes CASSPQRGLITDTQYF.

At least ten counts were recorded for this clonotype. The chain combines TRBV20-1 with TRBJ2-3, with 7 bases identical to TRBD1. Germline V lookup: CDR1 DFQATT, CDR2 SNEGSKA (reference sequence). V dropped 2 bases and J dropped 1; count of bases not matched to a gene: 12. This CDR3 has 17 amino acids. As DNA, the CDR3 is TGCAGTGCTAGACCACTACAAGAGCAGGGGGGCACAGATACGCAGTATTTT. It is translated as CSARPLQEQGGTDTQYF.

This chain connects TRBV5-1 to TRBJ1-4; D might be TRBD1 (5 bases). Deletions cut 4 bases from V and 3 bases from J, with 16 bases between. Germline CDR1 and CDR2: SGHRS and YFSETQ. CDR3 size: 16 residues. CDR3 sequence reads: CASSPASTGANEKLFF. CDR3 coding DNA: TGCGCCAGCAGCCCGGCGAGTACGGGGGCTAATGAAAAACTGTTTTTT.

The CDR3 nucleotides read TGCGCCAGCAGCTTGCAGGGTGCGGACACTGAAGCTTTCTTT. Protein sequence: CASSLQGADTEAFF. The chain links TRBV5-1 to TRBJ1-1, with D maybe TRBD1 (5 bases). Germline V gives CDR1 SGHRS, CDR2 YFSETQ. The CDR3 totals 14 residues. The V end lost 1 base, the J end lost 3 bases, and 10 bases lay between the germline ends.

This clonotype has just a few counts. This CDR3 reads CASSPDVNTGELFF. The CDR3 coding sequence is TGTGCCAGCAGCCCGGACGTAAACACCGGGGAGCTGTTTTTT. The gene calls are TRBV11-2 and TRBJ2-2; no clear D. The CDR3 has 14 amino acids. Germline-derived CDR1 and CDR2 are SGHAT and FQNNGV. Trimming removed 5 bases from V and 2 bases from J, with 9 bases in between.

This clonotype was seen a few times. This chain connects TRBV7-9 to TRBJ2-6, with D possibly being TRBD1 (6 bases). Trimming cost V 7 bases and J 0 bases, with 10 bases left between them. This CDR3 contains 15 residues. Germline CDR1 reads SEHNR; CDR2 reads FQNEAQ (reference sequence). The CDR3 sequence: CASKGRGSGANVLTF. The CDR3 nucleotides read TGTGCCAGCAAGGGCAGGGGCTCTGGGGCCAACGTCCTGACTTTC.

This clonotype was observed a handful of times. The chain carries TRBV7-3 and TRBJ2-1; 9 bases match TRBD2. This CDR3 comprises 15 residues. After removal of 3 bases from V and 5 bases from J, the junction contained 5 bases not matched to a gene. From germline, CDR1 is SGHTA and CDR2 FQGTGA. CDR3 protein: CASSLVAGVHNEQFF. CDR3 DNA sequence: TGTGCCAGCAGCTTGGTAGCGGGAGTCCACAATGAGCAGTTCTTC.

This clonotype was seen a few times. In DNA form, the CDR3 reads TGTGCCACCAGCAGAGATGGGCAGGGGACCACTGAAGCTTTCTTT. Translation gives CATSRDGQGTTEAFF. This chain uses TRBV15 with TRBJ1-1; TRBD1 is a possible D gene (6 bases). CDR1 LNHNV and CDR2 YYDKDF come from the germline V gene (reference sequence). Trimming removed 0 bases from V and 4 bases from J, with 12 bases in between. The CDR3 sequence is 15 residues long. Based on the CDR3 plus reference TRBV15 and TRBJ1-1, the full variable domain is DAMVIQNPRYQVTQFGKPVTLSCSQTLNHNVMYWYQQKSSQAPKLLFHYYDKDFNNEADTPDNFQSRRPNTSFCFLDIRSPGLGDTAMYLCATSRDGQGTTEAFFGQGTRLTVV.

This clonotype was seen a handful of times. J is TRBJ2-3 and V is TRBV5-6; no reliable D call. V gave up 0 bases and J gave up 0 bases, with 14 bases separating them. CDR3 length: 17 amino acids. The germline V gene encodes CDR1 SGHDT and CDR2 YYEEEE. The CDR3 here is CASSLAVGILSTDTQYF. The CDR3, as DNA: TGTGCCAGCAGCTTGGCCGTTGGGATCCTTAGCACAGATACGCAGTATTTT.

This clonotype appeared a few times. J is TRBJ2-7 and V is TRBV30; weak D call: TRBD1 (5 bases). This CDR3 is built from 12 residues. Deletions cut 0 bases from V and 2 bases from J, with 5 bases between. Germline V CDR1 and CDR2: GTSNPN, SVGIG (reference sequence). In DNA, the CDR3 is TGTGCCTGGAGTGTACAGGCCTACGAGCAGTACTTC. This translates into CAWSVQAYEQYF.

The chain is built from TRBV29-1 and TRBJ2-7; no clear D. The ends were cut back, 3 bases at V and 3 bases at J, with 18 bases in the middle. CDR1 SQVTM and CDR2 ANQGSEA come from the germline V gene. This CDR3 is built from 15 residues. The CDR3 DNA is TGCAGCGTTGAGAAGATAAGTCAGGTTGACTACGAGCAGTACTTC. Its protein product is CSVEKISQVDYEQYF.

The chain has TRBV11-3 and TRBJ2-1; 7 bases fit TRBD1. V lost 5 bases and J lost 7; bases outside the gene matches: 8. This CDR3 region has 14 residues. CDR1 is SGHNT and CDR2 is YENEEA in the germline V gene. The CDR3 spells CASSRDRYTNEQFF. The CDR3 bases are TGTGCCAGCAGCCGGGACAGATACACGAATGAGCAGTTCTTC.

This clonotype occurred many times. The chain is built from TRBV7-2 and TRBJ2-3; either TRBD1 or TRBD2 may supply D (6 bases each). The V end was cut by 2 bases, the J end by 1 base, with 13 bases between. This CDR3 has 16 amino acids. The germline CDR1 and CDR2 sequences are SGHTA and FQGNSA. DNA of the CDR3: TGTGCCAGCAGCTTACGGGGGCGGCAGGGCACAGATACGCAGTATTTT. This sequence encodes CASSLRGRQGTDTQYF.

At least ten counts were recorded for this clonotype. The V gene is TRBV6-1, the J gene TRBJ2-5; TRBD2 agrees at 12 bases. Germline CDR1 reads MNHNS; CDR2 reads SASEGT. The V and J ends lost 4 bases and 2 bases, in that order; junction bases with no gene match: 8. The CDR3 spans 17 residues. This CDR3 is CASSGATSGGPQETQYF. The CDR3 bases are TGTGCCAGCAGTGGAGCGACTAGCGGGGGCCCGCAAGAGACCCAGTACTTC.

V and J are TRBV7-7 and TRBJ2-1; tentative D call: TRBD1 (6 bases). The germline gives CDR1 SSHAT, CDR2 FNYEAQ (reference sequence). V lost 3 bases and J 7 bases, leaving 22 bases between the germline ends. The CDR3 sequence is 17 residues long. The CDR3 DNA is TGTGCCAGCAGCTTGAGAGTTACCGGGACCCAGGGGAATGAGCAGTTCTTC. This encodes CASSLRVTGTQGNEQFF.

This CDR3 is CSAFQPSGRVNNEQFF. The CDR3 DNA is TGCAGTGCTTTCCAGCCTAGCGGGAGAGTCAACAATGAGCAGTTCTTC. The chain links TRBV20-1 to TRBJ2-1, with TRBD2 matching 10 bases. V was clipped by 5 bases and J by 5 bases; unmatched bases: 12. Germline CDR1 and CDR2: DFQATT and SNEGSKA (reference sequence). This CDR3 comprises 16 residues.

The chain is built from TRBV7-8 and TRBJ1-4; D remains ambiguous. V shed 4 bases and J shed 7 bases, with 13 bases lying between them. The CDR3 consists of 14 residues. Germline V CDR1 and CDR2: SGHVS, FQNEAQ. CDR3 residues: CASSSDRSGEKLFF. Written as DNA, the CDR3 is TGTGCCAGCAGCTCCGATCGATCGGGTGAAAAACTGTTTTTT.